What follows describes a single T cell receptor beta chain. The target antigen is unknown. The sample comes from a study of cytomegalovirus exposure and HLA in healthy donors. Study-wide context: Researchers previously reported finding roughly 120 million unique TCR beta sequences from 150 million to 200 million T cells. About 80 million unique TCRs, all from HLA-typed donors, were included in an early release of the data.

The germline CDR1 and CDR2 sequences are SGHTA and FQGNSA. This CDR3 is built from 14 residues. The V segment lost 4 bases and the J segment 0 bases; nucleotides outside the gene matches: 1. Study-wide findings and caveats: The study recorded 164 TCR beta chains that were cytomegalovirus-associated. Rare TCR sequences predominated, though certain public TCRs were found in many donors.

PCR used 60 Vbeta primers and 13 Jbeta primers. Profiling relied on immunoSEQ multiplex PCR, and the TCRdb table lists in-frame clones only, not all of them. The profile shows some 150,000 clones, roughly 85% of them singletons. Material: PBMCs. The TCR originated in a woman under 30 in good health and CMV-seronegative. This rearrangement joins TRBV7-2 to TRBJ1-1, with 8 bases fitting TRBD1. The CDR3 protein is CASSSRGLNTEAFF. As DNA, the CDR3 is TGTGCCAGCAGCTCCAGGGGGCTGAACACTGAAGCTTTCTTT.